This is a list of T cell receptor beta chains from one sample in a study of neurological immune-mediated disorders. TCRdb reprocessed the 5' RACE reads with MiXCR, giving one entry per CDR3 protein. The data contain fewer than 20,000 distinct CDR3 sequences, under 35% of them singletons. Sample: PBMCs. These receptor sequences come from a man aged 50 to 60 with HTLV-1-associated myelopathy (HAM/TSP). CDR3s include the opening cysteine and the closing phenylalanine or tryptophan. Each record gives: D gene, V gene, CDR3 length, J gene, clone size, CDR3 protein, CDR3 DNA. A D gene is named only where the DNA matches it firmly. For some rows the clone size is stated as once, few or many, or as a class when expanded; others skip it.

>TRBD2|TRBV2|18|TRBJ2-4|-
CASTSSSGGTNNKNIQYF
TGTGCCAGCACCTCTTCTAGCGGGGGGACCAACAACAAAAACATTCAGTACTTC
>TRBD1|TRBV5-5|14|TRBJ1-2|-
CASSRDGTATAYTF
TGTGCCAGCAGCCGAGACGGGACAGCTACGGCGTACACCTTC
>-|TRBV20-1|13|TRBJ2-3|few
CSARDGVTDTQYF
TGCAGTGCTCGGGACGGAGTTACAGATACGCAGTATTTT
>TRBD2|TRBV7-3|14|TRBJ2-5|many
CASSQQGLGETQYF
TGTGCCAGCAGCCAACAAGGACTAGGAGAGACCCAGTACTTC
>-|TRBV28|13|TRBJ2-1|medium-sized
CASSLRGLSEQFF
TGTGCCAGCAGTTTACGAGGGTTGAGTGAGCAGTTCTTC
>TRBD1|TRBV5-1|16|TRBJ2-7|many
CASSRGTSGQGYEQYF
TGCGCCAGCAGCCGGGGAACTTCGGGACAGGGTTACGAGCAGTACTTC
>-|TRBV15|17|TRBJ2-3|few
CATSRDPGVPSPDTQYF
TGTGCCACCAGCAGAGATCCGGGAGTCCCGAGTCCAGATACGCAGTATTTT
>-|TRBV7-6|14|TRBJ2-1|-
CASNNGGGYNEQFF
TGTGCCAGCAACAACGGAGGGGGCTACAATGAGCAGTTCTTC
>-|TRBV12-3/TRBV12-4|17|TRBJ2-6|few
CASSDFSGGAGANVLTF
TGTGCCAGCAGTGATTTTTCAGGGGGGGCTGGGGCCAACGTCCTGACTTTC
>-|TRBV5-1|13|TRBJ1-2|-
CASSPEGVGGYTF
TGCGCCAGCAGCCCCGAGGGGGTCGGCGGCTACACCTTC
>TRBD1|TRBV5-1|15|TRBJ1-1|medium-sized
CASSLEATGGREAFF
TGCGCCAGCAGCTTGGAAGCGACAGGGGGCAGGGAAGCTTTCTTT
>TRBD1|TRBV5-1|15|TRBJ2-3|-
CASSSDRANTDTQYF
TGCGCCAGCAGCTCCGACAGGGCGAACACAGATACGCAGTATTTT
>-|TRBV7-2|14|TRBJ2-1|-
CASSPRVGVGEQFF
TGTGCCAGCAGCCCGCGGGTGGGCGTAGGTGAGCAGTTCTTC
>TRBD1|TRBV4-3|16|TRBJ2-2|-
CASSQRYRGNTGELFF
TGCGCCAGCAGCCAAAGATACAGGGGAAACACCGGGGAGCTGTTTTTT
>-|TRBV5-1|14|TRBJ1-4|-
CASSPDIVNEKLFF
TGCGCCAGCAGCCCAGATATAGTGAATGAAAAACTGTTTTTT
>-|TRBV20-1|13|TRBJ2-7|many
CSASGTSGYEQYF
TGCAGTGCTAGCGGCACGTCGGGGTACGAGCAGTACTTC
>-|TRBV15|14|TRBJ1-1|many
CATSRGAGVTEAFF
TGTGCCACCAGCAGAGGGGCAGGAGTCACTGAAGCTTTCTTT
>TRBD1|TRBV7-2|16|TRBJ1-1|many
CASSRRTGLMNTEAFF
TGTGCCAGCAGCAGGCGGACAGGCCTAATGAACACTGAAGCTTTCTTT
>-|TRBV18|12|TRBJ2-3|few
CASQASTDTQYF
TGTGCCAGCCAGGCTAGCACAGATACGCAGTATTTT
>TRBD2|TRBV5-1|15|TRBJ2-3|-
CASSLVGGAADTQYF
TGCGCCAGCAGCTTGGTCGGGGGGGCGGCAGATACGCAGTATTTT
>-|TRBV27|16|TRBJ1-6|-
CASSLRGGRYNSPLHF
TGTGCCAGCAGCCTTCGGGGGGGCCGGTATAATTCACCCCTCCACTTT
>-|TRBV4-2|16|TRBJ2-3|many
CASSLEPGASTDTQYF
TGTGCCAGCAGCCTAGAACCGGGGGCCTCCACAGATACGCAGTATTTT
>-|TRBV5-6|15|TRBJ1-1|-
CASSDLDRRNTEAFF
TGTGCCAGCAGCGATTTAGACAGAAGGAACACTGAAGCTTTCTTT
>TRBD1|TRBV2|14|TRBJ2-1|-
CASSGTGPYNEQFF
TGTGCCAGCAGTGGGACAGGACCCTACAATGAGCAGTTCTTC
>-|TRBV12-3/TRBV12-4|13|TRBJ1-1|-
CASSFYRATEAFF
TGTGCCAGCAGTTTCTACAGGGCCACTGAAGCTTTCTTT
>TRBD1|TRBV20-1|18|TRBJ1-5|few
CSARVLAGTGVGNQPQHF
TGCAGTGCTAGAGTCTTGGCCGGGACAGGGGTAGGCAATCAGCCCCAGCATTTT
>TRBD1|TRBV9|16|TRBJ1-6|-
CASSVGGDRGNSPLHF
TGTGCCAGCAGCGTAGGCGGGGACAGGGGTAATTCACCCCTCCACTTT
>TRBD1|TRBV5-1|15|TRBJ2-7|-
CASSYMDRGQHEQYF
TGCGCCAGCAGTTATATGGACAGGGGGCAACACGAGCAGTACTTC
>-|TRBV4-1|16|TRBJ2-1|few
CASSQGSDWGCNEQFF
TGCGCCAGCAGCCAAGGGTCGGACTGGGGGTGCAATGAGCAGTTCTTC
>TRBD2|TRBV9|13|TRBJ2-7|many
CASSGGGVDEQYF
TGTGCCAGCAGCGGGGGGGGTGTGGACGAGCAGTACTTC
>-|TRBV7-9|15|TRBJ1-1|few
CASSPSGRENTEAFF
TGTGCCAGCAGCCCTAGCGGGCGGGAGAACACTGAAGCTTTCTTT
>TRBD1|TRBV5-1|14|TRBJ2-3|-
CASSLTGATDTQYF
TGCGCCAGCAGCTTGACAGGGGCGACAGATACGCAGTATTTT
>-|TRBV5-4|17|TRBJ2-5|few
CASFAGGVQTIKETQYF
TGTGCCTCCTTCGCAGGAGGGGTCCAAACAATAAAAGAGACCCAGTACTTC
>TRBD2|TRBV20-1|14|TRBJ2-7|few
CSARPGLAGYEQYF
TGCAGTGCTAGACCGGGACTAGCGGGGTACGAGCAGTACTTC
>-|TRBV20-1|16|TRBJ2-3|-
CSAARDNRPLTDTQYF
TGCAGTGCTGCCCGGGACAACCGGCCCCTCACAGATACGCAGTATTTT
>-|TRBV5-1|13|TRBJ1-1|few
CASSLEVNTEAFF
TGCGCCAGCAGCTTGGAAGTAAACACTGAAGCTTTCTTT
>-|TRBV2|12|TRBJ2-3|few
CASSEAGDTQYF
TGTGCCAGCAGTGAAGCTGGGGATACGCAGTATTTT
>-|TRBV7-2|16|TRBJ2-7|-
CASSSPGAVASYEQYF
TGTGCCAGCAGCTCCCCCGGGGCCGTCGCTTCCTACGAGCAGTACTTC
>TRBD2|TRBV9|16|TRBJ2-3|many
CASSVGSSGGTDTQYF
TGTGCCAGCAGCGTAGGATCTAGCGGGGGAACAGATACGCAGTATTTT
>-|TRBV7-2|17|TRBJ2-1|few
CASSLVLAGASYNEQFF
TGTGCCAGCAGCTTAGTTCTTGCGGGGGCCTCCTACAATGAGCAGTTCTTC
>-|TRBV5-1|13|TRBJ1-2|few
CASSSRDTYGYTF
TGCGCCAGCAGCTCCCGCGATACCTATGGCTACACCTTC